The 20 T cell receptor beta chains listed next were all sequenced from one sample in a study of T-cell reconstitution after alpha-beta-depleted transplantation in children. Preparation of the TCRbeta library was carried out with unique molecular identifiers. Using its own MiXCR run on the PCR reads, TCRdb lists one record per CDR3 protein. Found here are some 530,000 distinct CDR3 sequences, roughly an eighth of them singletons; the top ten hold more than 5.5%. The sequencing here drew on PBMCs from the stem cell graft donor, taken from the stem cell graft. The receptor set was obtained from a human donor who donated a stem cell graft to a child with combined immunodeficiency.

The V call is TRBV12-3 or TRBV12-4, the J call TRBJ2-3, with D possibly matching TRBD2 (6 bases). CDR3 length: 17 amino acids. The germline V and J ends were trimmed by 3 bases and 1 base, with 17 bases remaining between them. The chain's CDR3 is CASSFEFGSEGTDTQYF. The CDR3 bases are TGTGCCAGCAGTTTCGAGTTCGGGAGCGAGGGCACAGATACGCAGTATTTT.

The chain has TRBV15 and TRBJ2-7, with D hard to call. CDR3 length equals 15 residues. Deletions cut 0 bases from V and 3 bases from J, with 12 bases between. In germline, CDR1 is LNHNV, CDR2 YYDKDF (reference sequence). The CDR3 DNA reads as TGTGCCACCAGCAGAGACCCGGCAGGAATCTACGAGCAGTACTTC. Translation: CATSRDPAGIYEQYF.

The chain recombines TRBV14 with TRBJ2-5; the D is unclear. The germline CDR1 and CDR2 sequences are SGHDN and FVKESK. Deletions cut 0 bases from V and 0 bases from J, with 5 bases between. This CDR3 contains 14 residues. The CDR3: CASSQEGYQETQYF. The CDR3 DNA sequence: TGTGCCAGCAGCCAAGAGGGATACCAAGAGACCCAGTACTTC.

This sequence joins TRBV27 and TRBJ2-7; TRBD1 is a possible D gene (6 bases). Germline values: CDR1 MNHEY, CDR2 SMNVEV (reference sequence). V was pared by 6 bases and J by 3 bases, with 12 bases between. CDR3 length: 13 amino acids. DNA of the CDR3: TGTGCCAGCAGCAGCCCGGGACACTACGAGCAGTACTTC. It is translated as CASSSPGHYEQYF.

This clonotype has ten or more counts. The CDR3 DNA sequence: TGTGCCAGCAGTGACCCCCTGCGGGAGTTGAACGATGAGCAGTTCTTC. Protein sequence: CASSDPLRELNDEQFF. The V gene is TRBV2, the J gene TRBJ2-1; 7 bases match TRBD2. V dropped 3 bases and J dropped 8; count of bases not matched to a gene: 13. CDR1 is SNHLY, CDR2 FYNNEI, per germline. CDR3 length: 16 amino acids.

This clonotype came up many times. The J gene is TRBJ1-1, the V gene TRBV20-1, with TRBD1 matching 7 bases. The length of the CDR3 is 17 residues. V lost 7 bases to trimming and J lost 0 bases; unmatched junction nucleotides: 17. Looked up from germline, CDR1 is DFQATT and CDR2 is SNEGSKA (reference sequence). The CDR3 bases are TGCAGTGTTCCCAGCCAGGGACAGACGCTCATGAACACTGAAGCTTTCTTT. Residues: CSVPSQGQTLMNTEAFF.

The CDR3 DNA reads as TGTGCCAGCTCAGGGGATCGCTATGGCTACACCTTC. Amino acids: CASSGDRYGYTF. The rearrangement uses TRBV2 and TRBJ1-2; maybe TRBD1 (6 bases). In germline, CDR1 is SNHLY, CDR2 FYNNEI. This CDR3 has 12 amino acids. V lost 8 bases and J lost 4, with 11 bases in between.

In its sample, this clonotype was seen many times. The chain carries TRBV19 and TRBJ2-7, with a possible D match to TRBD1 (5 bases). V lost 3 bases, J lost 3 bases, and 9 bases lay in between. This CDR3 comprises 13 residues. Germline V gene lookup returns CDR1 LNHDA and CDR2 SQIVND (reference sequence). Written as DNA, the CDR3 is TGTGCCAGTAGTATCAGGGAAAGCTACGAGCAGTACTTC. Translating it yields CASSIRESYEQYF.

Written as DNA, the CDR3 is TGCGCCAGCAGCCAAGATTGGGGAGGCGGGCTAGCGGCGAACACCGGGGAGCTGTTTTTT. Encoded protein: CASSQDWGGGLAANTGELFF. V usage is TRBV4-3 and J usage is TRBJ2-2, with 7 bases fitting TRBD2. Trimming removed 0 bases from V and 0 bases from J; junction bases left unmatched: 13. Germline CDR1 reads LGHNA; CDR2 reads YSLEER. The CDR3 is made up of 20 amino acids.

CDR3 sequence: CASSPLTSGRNIQYF. In DNA form, the CDR3 reads TGTGCCAGCAGCCCCTTGACTAGCGGTAGGAACATTCAGTACTTC. V gene TRBV6-2 or TRBV6-3 combines with J gene TRBJ2-4; TRBD2 matches 9 bases. V lost 6 bases to trimming and J lost 7 bases; unmatched junction nucleotides: 10. Germline CDR1 MNHEY, CDR2 SVGEGT. This CDR3 comprises 15 residues.

This clonotype was detected a few times. J is TRBJ2-6 and V is TRBV12-3 or TRBV12-4; D is perhaps TRBD2 (5 bases). Between the trimmed V and J ends, which lost 3 bases and 4 bases, there was a span of 10 bases. The CDR3 has 15 residues. CDR3 residues: CASSFPGYGANVLTF. In DNA, the CDR3 is TGTGCCAGCAGTTTCCCGGGGTACGGGGCCAACGTCCTGACTTTC.

The gene calls are TRBV9 and TRBJ2-3; D not certain. CDR3 size: 13 residues. Germline assignment: CDR1 SGDLS and CDR2 YYNGEE. V was clipped by 4 bases and J by 6 bases, with 12 bases between them. The chain's CDR3 is CASSRDRVDTQYF. Written as DNA, the CDR3 is TGTGCCAGCAGCCGAGACCGAGTCGATACGCAGTATTTT.

The chain recombines TRBV12-3 or TRBV12-4 with TRBJ2-1, with 8 bases aligning to TRBD2. The CDR3 totals 14 residues. J lost 8 bases, V lost 3 bases, and 6 bases had no gene match. In DNA, the CDR3 is TGTGCCAGCAGTTTCCGGGCGGGGGGCGATGAGCAGTTCTTC. Encoded protein: CASSFRAGGDEQFF.

This clonotype was detected many times. The CDR3 region has the DNA TGCAGTGCTAGAGACCCTACAGGGGTCACCTACAATGAGCAGTTCTTC. It codes for CSARDPTGVTYNEQFF. The chain couples TRBV20-1 to TRBJ2-1; 7 nucleotides match TRBD1. V shed 0 bases and J 2 bases; nucleotides not matched to a gene: 7. Germline lookup yields CDR1 DFQATT and CDR2 SNEGSKA (reference sequence). CDR3 length: 16 amino acids.

Ten or more counts support this clonotype. The chain employs TRBV12-3 or TRBV12-4 and TRBJ1-3; unclear D gene. This CDR3 is 15 amino acids long. The ends were cut back, 3 bases at V and 0 bases at J, with 9 bases in the middle. Here the CDR3 DNA reads TGTGCCAGCAGTTTCTTGCGGCGCTCTGGAAACACCATATATTTT. This sequence encodes CASSFLRRSGNTIYF.

The table lists this clonotype with a few counts. The chain combines TRBV9 with TRBJ2-5; 9 bases are a match to TRBD1. The CDR3 spans 14 residues. V was clipped by 3 bases and J by 4 bases; unmatched bases: 4. The germline V gene has CDR1 SGDLS and CDR2 YYNGEE. The CDR3 bases are TGTGCCAGCAGCGACGGGACAGGGTTAGAGACCCAGTACTTC. It encodes CASSDGTGLETQYF.

This clonotype appeared a few times. The rearrangement links TRBV11-3 to TRBJ2-6; unclear D gene. Germline CDR1 reads SGHNT; CDR2 reads YENEEA. V lost 4 bases, J lost 4 bases, and 11 bases lay in between. The CDR3 has 15 residues. In DNA form, the CDR3 reads TGTGCCAGCAGCTCCCGTTCGGTGGGGGCCAACGTCCTGACTTTC. This codes for CASSSRSVGANVLTF.

Ten or more counts support this clonotype. This chain uses TRBV12-3 or TRBV12-4 with TRBJ2-5; D perhaps matches TRBD1 (6 bases). This CDR3 has 14 amino acids. Trimming cost V 4 bases and J 4 bases, with 13 bases left between them. The CDR3 protein is CASSSRGLGETQYF. DNA for the CDR3: TGTGCCAGCAGTTCCAGGGGTCTCGGAGAGACCCAGTACTTC.

This clonotype was recorded many times. The chain uses TRBV7-2 and TRBJ2-1; 8 nucleotides agree with TRBD2. The CDR3 has 15 amino acids. The ends lost 2 bases at V and 10 bases at J; junction bases unmatched: 10. CDR1 and CDR2 (germline): SGHTA, FQGNSA. CDR3 nucleotides: TGTGCCAGCAGCTTATTAAACGGACTAGCCCAAGAGCAGTTCTTC. This codes for CASSLLNGLAQEQFF.

The rearrangement links TRBV5-1 to TRBJ1-4, with 7 bases fitting TRBD1. Germline V CDR1 and CDR2: SGHRS, YFSETQ. This CDR3 contains 13 residues. V gave up 4 bases and J gave up 6 bases; unmatched junction bases: 3. CDR3 residues: CASSQGTDEKLFF. The CDR3 bases are TGCGCCAGCAGCCAGGGGACAGATGAAAAACTGTTTTTT.